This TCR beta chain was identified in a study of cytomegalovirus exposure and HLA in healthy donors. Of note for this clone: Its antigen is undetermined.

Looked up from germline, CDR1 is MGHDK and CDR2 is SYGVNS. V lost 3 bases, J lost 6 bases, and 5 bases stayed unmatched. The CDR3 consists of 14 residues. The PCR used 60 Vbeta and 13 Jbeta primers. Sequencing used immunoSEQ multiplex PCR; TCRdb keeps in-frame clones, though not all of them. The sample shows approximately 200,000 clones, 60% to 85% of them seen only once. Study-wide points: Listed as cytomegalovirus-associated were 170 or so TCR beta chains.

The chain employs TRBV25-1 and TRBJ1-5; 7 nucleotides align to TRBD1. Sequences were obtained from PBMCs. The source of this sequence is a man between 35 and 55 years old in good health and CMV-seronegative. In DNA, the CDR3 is TGTGCCAGCAGTGAGACAGGGTATAGTCAGCCCCAGCATTTT. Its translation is CASSETGYSQPQHF. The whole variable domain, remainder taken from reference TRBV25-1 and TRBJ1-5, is EADIYQTPRYLVIGTGKKITLECSQTMGHDKMYWYQQDPGMELHLIHYSYGVNSTEKGDLSSESTVSRIRTEHFPLTLESARPSHTSQYLCASSETGYSQPQHFGDGTRLSIL.